The present TCR beta chain was sequenced within a study of cytomegalovirus exposure and HLA in healthy donors. This clone showed up just a few times. What it binds is unknown. V was shortened by 5 bases and J by 3 bases, with 4 bases between the two germline ends. Germline CDR1 is SNHLY and CDR2 is FYNNEI. The CDR3 covers 12 residues. The PCR was carried out with 60 Vbeta primers and 13 Jbeta primers. TCRdb's table, derived via immunoSEQ multiplex PCR, lists solely in-frame clones and lacks some. Counted here are 130,000 to 150,000 clones, roughly 78% occurring once; the ten biggest clones make up around 2.9%. Study-wide results and limits: With later analysis, a missense DCLRE1C variant became linked to TCR beta V- and J-gene trimming. TRBV6-2, TRBV6-3 and some other V segments were unresolvable in 87-base-pair reads.

The sequence was collected from a middle-aged man in good health and CMV-seropositive. Sequencing was performed on PBMCs. V and J are TRBV2 and TRBJ2-2; no reliable D call. The CDR3 coding sequence is TGTGCCAGCAGTCAGGACACCGGGGAGCTGTTTTTT. This codes for CASSQDTGELFF.